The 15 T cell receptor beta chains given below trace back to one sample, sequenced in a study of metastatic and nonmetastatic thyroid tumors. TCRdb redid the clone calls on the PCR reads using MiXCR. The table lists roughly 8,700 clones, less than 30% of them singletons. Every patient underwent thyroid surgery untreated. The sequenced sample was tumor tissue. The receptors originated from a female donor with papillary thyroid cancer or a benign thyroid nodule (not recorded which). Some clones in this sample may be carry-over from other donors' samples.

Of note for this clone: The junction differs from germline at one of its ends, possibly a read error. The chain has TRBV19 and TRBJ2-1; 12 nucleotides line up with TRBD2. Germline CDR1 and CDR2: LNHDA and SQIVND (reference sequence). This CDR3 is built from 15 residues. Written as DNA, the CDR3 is TGTGCTAGTAGGACTAGCGGGGTCCTTTTGAATGAGCATTTCTTC. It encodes CASRTSGVLLNEHFF.

The CDR3 sequence is CASSYSGTGTGNTIYF. The DNA for the CDR3 is TGTGCCAGCAGTTATTCCGGGACAGGGACCGGAAACACCATATATTTT. The chain links TRBV6-6 to TRBJ1-3, with 9 bases lining up with TRBD1. The CDR3 is 16 residues long. Germline-derived CDR1 and CDR2 are MNHNY and SVGAGI (reference sequence). V dropped 3 bases and J dropped 4; count of bases not matched to a gene: 7.

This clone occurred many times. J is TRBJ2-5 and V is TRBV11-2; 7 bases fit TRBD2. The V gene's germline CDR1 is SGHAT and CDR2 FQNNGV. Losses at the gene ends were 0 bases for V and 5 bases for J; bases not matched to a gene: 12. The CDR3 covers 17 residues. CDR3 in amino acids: CASSLEGGSGVEETQYF. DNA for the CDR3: TGTGCCAGCAGCTTAGAAGGCGGGAGCGGTGTAGAGGAGACCCAGTACTTC.

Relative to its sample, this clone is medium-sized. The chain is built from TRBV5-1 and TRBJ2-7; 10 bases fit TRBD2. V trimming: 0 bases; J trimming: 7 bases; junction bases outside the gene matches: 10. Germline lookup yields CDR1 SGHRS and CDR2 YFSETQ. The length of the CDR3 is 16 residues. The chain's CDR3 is CASSLGAGGPLTEQYF. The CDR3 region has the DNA TGCGCCAGCAGCTTGGGAGCGGGAGGGCCCCTCACGGAGCAGTACTTC. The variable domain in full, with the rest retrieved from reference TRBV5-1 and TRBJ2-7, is KAGVTQTPRYLIKTRGQQVTLSCSPISGHRSVSWYQQTPGQGLQFLFEYFSETQRNKGNFPGRFSGRQFSNSRSEMNVSTLELGDSALYLCASSLGAGGPLTEQYFGPGTRLTVT.

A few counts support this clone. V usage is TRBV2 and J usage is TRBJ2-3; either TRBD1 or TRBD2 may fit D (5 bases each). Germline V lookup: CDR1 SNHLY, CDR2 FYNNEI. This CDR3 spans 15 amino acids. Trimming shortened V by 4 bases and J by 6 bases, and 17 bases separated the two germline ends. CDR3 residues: CASSVRGAHTDTQYF. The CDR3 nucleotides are TGTGCCAGCAGTGTGAGAGGGGCACACACCGATACGCAGTATTTT.

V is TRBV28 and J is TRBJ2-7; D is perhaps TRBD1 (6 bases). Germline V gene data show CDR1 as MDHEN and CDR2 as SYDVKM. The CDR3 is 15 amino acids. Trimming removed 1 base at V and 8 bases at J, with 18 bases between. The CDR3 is CASSLSRTGTGQQYF. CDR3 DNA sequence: TGTGCCAGCAGTTTATCCCGTACAGGGACGGGGCAGCAGTACTTC.

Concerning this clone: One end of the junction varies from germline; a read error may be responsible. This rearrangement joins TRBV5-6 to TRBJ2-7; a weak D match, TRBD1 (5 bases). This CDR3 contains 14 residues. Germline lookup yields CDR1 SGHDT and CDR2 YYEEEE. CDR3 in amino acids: CTSRPTVNPYEQYF. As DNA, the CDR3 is TGTACCAGCAGACCGACAGTGAATCCCTACGAGCAGTACTTC.

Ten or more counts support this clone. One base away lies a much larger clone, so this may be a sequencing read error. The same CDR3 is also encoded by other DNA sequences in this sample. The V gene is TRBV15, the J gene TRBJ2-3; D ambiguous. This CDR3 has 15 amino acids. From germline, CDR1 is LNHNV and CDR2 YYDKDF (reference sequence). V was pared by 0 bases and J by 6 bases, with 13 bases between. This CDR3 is CATSRDRARGDTQYF. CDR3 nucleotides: TGTGCCACCAGCAGAGATCGCGCGCGTGGCGATACGCAGTATTTT.

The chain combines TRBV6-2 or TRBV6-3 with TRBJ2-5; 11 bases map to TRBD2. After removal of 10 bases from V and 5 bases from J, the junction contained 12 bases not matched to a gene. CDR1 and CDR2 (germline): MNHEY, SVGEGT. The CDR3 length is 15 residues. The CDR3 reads CAIGLAGVVGETQYF. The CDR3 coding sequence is TGTGCCATTGGACTAGCGGGTGTGGTGGGGGAGACCCAGTACTTC.

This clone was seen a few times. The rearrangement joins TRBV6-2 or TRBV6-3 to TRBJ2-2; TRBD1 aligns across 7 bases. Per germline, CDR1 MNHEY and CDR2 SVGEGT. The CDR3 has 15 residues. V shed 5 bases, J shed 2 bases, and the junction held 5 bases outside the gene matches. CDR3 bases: TGTGCCAGCAGTGACGGACAGGCTAACACCGGGGAGCTGTTTTTT. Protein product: CASSDGQANTGELFF.

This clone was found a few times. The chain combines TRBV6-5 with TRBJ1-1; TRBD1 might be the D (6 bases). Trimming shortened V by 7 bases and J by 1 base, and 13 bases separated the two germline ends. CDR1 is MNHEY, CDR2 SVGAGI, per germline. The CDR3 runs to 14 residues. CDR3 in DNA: TGTGCCAGCACTTTAGGGGGGCCGAACACTGAAGCTTTCTTT. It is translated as CASTLGGPNTEAFF.

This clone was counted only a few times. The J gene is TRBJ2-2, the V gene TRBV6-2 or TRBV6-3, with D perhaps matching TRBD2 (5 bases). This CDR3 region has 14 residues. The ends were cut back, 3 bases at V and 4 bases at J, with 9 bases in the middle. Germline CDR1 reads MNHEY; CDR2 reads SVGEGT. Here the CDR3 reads CASSYRGSTGELFF. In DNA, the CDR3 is TGTGCCAGCAGTTATCGAGGGTCCACCGGGGAGCTGTTTTTT.

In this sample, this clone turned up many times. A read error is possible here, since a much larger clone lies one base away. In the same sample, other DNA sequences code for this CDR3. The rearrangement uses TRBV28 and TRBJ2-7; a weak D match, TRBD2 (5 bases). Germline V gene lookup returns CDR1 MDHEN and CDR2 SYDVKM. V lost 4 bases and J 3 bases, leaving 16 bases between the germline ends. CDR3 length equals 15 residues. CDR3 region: CASSSPGAEFYEQYF. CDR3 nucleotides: TGTGCCAGCAGTTCCCCTGGAGCGGAGTTCTACGAGCAGTACTTC. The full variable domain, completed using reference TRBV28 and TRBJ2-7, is DVKVTQSSRYLVKRTGEKVFLECVQDMDHENMFWYRQDPGLGLRLIYFSYDVKMKEKGDIPEGYSVSREKKERFSLILESASTNQTSMYLCASSSPGAEFYEQYFGPGTRLTVT.

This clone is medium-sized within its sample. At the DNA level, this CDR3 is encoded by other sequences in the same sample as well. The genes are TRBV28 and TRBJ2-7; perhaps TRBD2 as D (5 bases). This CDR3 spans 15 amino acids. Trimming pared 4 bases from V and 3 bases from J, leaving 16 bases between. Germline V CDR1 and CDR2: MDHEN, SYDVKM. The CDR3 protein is CASSSPGAEFYEQYF. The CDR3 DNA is TGTGCCAGCAGTTCCCCCGGAGCGGAGTTCTACGAGCAGTACTTC.

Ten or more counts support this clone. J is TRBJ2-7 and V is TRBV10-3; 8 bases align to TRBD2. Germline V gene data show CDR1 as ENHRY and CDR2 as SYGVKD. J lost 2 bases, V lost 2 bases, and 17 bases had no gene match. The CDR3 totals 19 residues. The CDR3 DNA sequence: TGTGCCATCAGTGAGCTACGGGGTTCTCAGCGGGAGCCTACCTACGAGCAGTACTTC. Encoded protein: CAISELRGSQREPTYEQYF.